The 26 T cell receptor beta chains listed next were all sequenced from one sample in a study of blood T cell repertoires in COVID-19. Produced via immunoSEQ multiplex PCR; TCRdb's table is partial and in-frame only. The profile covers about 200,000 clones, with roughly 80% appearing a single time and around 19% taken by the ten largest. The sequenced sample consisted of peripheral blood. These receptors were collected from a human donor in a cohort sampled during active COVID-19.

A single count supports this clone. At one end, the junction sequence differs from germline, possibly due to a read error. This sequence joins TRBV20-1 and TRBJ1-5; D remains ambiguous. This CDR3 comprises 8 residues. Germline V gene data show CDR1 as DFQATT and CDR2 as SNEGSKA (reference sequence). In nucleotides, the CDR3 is TGCAGTGCTGTTACCGGGGATTTT. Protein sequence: CSAVTGDF.

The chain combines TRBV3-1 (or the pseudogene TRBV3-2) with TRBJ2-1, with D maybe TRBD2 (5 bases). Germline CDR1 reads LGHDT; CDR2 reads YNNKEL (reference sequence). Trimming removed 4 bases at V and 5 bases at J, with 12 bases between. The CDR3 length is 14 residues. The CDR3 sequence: CASSPYGLNNEQFF. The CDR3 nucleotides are TGTGCCAGCAGCCCCTATGGACTTAACAATGAGCAGTTCTTC.

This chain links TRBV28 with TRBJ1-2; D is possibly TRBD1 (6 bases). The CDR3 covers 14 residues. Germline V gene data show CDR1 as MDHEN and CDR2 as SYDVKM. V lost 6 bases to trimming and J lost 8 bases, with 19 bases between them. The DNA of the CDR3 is TGTGCCAGCAGGGAAACAGGGTCGGCGGTAGGCTACACCTTC. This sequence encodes CASRETGSAVGYTF.

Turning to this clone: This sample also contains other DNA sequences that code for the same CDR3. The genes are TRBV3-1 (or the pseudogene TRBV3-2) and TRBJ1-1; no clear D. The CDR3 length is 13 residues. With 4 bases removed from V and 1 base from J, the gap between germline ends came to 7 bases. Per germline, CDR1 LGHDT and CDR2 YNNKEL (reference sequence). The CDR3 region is CASSPRQNTEAFF. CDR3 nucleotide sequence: TGTGCCAGCAGCCCGAGACAGAACACTGAAGCTTTCTTT.

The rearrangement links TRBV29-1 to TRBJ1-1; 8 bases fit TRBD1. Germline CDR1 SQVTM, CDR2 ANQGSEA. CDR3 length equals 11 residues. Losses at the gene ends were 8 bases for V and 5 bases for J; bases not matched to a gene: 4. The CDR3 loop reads CSTTGATEAFF. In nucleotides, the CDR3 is TGCAGCACGACAGGGGCAACTGAAGCTTTCTTT.

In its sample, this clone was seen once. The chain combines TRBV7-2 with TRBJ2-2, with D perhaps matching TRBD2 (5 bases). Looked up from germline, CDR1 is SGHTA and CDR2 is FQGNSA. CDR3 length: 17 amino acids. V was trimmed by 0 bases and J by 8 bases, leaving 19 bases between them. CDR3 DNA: TGTGCCAGCAGCTTAGCTCTGCGGGCCGGTCCCCTGGGGGAGCTGTTTTTT. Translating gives CASSLALRAGPLGELFF.

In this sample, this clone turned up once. For the CDR3, the DNA is TGTGCCAGCAGTTTATGGCAGTACTCTGGGGCCAACGTCCTGACTTTC. It is translated as CASSLWQYSGANVLTF. V and J are TRBV28 and TRBJ2-6, with D hard to call. Trimming pared 0 bases from V and 0 bases from J, leaving 6 bases between. The CDR3 contains 16 residues. CDR1 MDHEN and CDR2 SYDVKM come from the germline V gene.

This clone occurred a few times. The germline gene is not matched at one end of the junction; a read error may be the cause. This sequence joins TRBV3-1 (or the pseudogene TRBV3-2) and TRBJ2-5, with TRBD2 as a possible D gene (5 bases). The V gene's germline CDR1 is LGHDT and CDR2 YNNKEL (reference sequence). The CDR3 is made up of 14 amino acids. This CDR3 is CASSPGVVDWERHF. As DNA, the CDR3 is TGTGCCAGCAGCCCCGGGGTAGTCGATTGGGAACGTCACTTC.

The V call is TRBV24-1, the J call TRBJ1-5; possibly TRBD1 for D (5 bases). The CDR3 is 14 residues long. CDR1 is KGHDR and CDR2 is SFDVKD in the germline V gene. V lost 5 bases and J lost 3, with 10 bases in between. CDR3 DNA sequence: TGTGCCACCAGTGCCGGACAAAACAATCAGCCCCAGCATTTT. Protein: CATSAGQNNQPQHF.

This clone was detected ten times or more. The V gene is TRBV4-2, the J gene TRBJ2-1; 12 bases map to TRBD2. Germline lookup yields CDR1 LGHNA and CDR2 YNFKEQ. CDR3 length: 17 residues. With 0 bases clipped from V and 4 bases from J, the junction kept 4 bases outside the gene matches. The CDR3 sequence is CASSQDPTSGSYNEQFF. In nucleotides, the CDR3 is TGTGCCAGCAGCCAAGATCCGACTAGCGGGAGTTACAATGAGCAGTTCTTC.

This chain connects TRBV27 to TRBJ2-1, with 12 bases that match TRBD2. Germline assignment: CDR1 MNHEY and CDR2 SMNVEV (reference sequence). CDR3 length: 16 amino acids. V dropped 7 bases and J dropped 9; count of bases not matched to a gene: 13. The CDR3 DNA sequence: TGTGCCAGCACCAGCCACCGGACTAGCGGGAATCCTGAGCAGTTCTTC. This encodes CASTSHRTSGNPEQFF.

The CDR3 DNA reads TGTGCCAGCAGCAAAACGGGACACCGAGGAGGCCAGCCCCAGCATTTT. It encodes CASSKTGHRGGQPQHF. The V and J genes are TRBV7-2 and TRBJ1-5; possibly TRBD1 for D (6 bases). Trimming pared 5 bases from V and 7 bases from J, leaving 21 bases between. The length of the CDR3 is 16 residues. Germline V gene data show CDR1 as SGHTA and CDR2 as FQGNSA. Combining the CDR3 with reference TRBV7-2 and TRBJ1-5 gives the whole variable domain GAGVSQSPSNKVTEKGKDVELRCDPISGHTALYWYRQSLGQGLEFLIYFQGNSAPDKSGLPSDRFSAERTGGSVSTLTIQRTQQEDSAVYLCASSKTGHRGGQPQHFGDGTRLSIL.

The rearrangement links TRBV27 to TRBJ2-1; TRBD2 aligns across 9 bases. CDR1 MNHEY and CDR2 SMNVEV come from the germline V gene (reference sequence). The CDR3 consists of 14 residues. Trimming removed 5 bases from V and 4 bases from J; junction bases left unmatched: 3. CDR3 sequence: CASSLSGGYNEQFF. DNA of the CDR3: TGTGCCAGCAGTCTAAGCGGGGGGTACAATGAGCAGTTCTTC.

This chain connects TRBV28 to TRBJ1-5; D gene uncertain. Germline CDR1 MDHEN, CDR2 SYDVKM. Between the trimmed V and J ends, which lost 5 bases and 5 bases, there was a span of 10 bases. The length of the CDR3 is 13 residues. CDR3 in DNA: TGTGCCAGCAGTCAAAACAGCTATCAGCCCCAGCATTTT. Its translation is CASSQNSYQPQHF.

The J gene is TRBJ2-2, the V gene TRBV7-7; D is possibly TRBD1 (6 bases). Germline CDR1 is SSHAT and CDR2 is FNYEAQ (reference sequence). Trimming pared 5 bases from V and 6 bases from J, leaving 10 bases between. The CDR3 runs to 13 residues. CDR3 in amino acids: CASSLGAAGELFF. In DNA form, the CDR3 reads TGTGCCAGCAGCCTGGGGGCCGCCGGGGAGCTGTTTTTT.

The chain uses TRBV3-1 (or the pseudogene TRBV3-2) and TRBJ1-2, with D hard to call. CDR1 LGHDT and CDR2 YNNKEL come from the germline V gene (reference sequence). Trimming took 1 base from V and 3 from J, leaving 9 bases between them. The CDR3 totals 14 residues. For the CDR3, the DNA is TGTGCCAGCAGCCAAGCCCAGGCGTACTATGGCTACACCTTC. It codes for CASSQAQAYYGYTF.

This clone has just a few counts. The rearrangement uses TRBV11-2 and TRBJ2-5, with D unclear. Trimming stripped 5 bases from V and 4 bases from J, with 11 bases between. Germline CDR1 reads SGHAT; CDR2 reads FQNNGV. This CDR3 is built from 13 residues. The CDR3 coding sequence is TGTGCCAGCAGCGCCAATAGCAGAGAGACCCAGTACTTC. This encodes CASSANSRETQYF.

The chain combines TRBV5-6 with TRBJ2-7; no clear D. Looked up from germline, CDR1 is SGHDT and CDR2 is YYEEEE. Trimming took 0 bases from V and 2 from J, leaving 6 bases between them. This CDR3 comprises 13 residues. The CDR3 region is CASSLAAAYEQYV. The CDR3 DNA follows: TGTGCCAGCAGCTTGGCCGCAGCCTACGAGCAGTACGTC.

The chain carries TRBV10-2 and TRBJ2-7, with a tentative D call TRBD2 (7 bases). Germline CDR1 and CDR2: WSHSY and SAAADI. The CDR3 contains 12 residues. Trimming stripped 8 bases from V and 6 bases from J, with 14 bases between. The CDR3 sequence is CASGRGAGEQYV. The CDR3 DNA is TGCGCCAGCGGTCGGGGGGCGGGCGAGCAGTACGTC.

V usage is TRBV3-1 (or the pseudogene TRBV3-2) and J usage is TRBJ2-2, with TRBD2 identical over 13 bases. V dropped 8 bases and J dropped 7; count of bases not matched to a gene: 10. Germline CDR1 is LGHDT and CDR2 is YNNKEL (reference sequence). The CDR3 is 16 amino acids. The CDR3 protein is CASSFGLAGVSGELFF. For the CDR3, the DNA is TGTGCCAGCTCCTTTGGACTAGCGGGAGTAAGCGGGGAGCTGTTTTTT.

CDR3 residues: CASRKQGSNTEAFF. The CDR3 region has the DNA TGTGCCAGCCGAAAACAGGGATCGAACACTGAAGCTTTCTTT. The chain recombines TRBV9 with TRBJ1-1, with D maybe TRBD1 (6 bases). CDR1 SGDLS and CDR2 YYNGEE come from the germline V gene. V shed 7 bases and J shed 1 base, with 14 bases lying between them. The CDR3 is made up of 14 amino acids. The full variable domain, with the rest looked up from reference TRBV9 and TRBJ1-1, is DSGVTQTPKHLITATGQRVTLRCSPRSGDLSVYWYQQSLDQGLQFLIQYYNGEERAKGNILERFSAQQFPDLHSELNLSSLELGDSALYFCASRKQGSNTEAFFGQGTRLTVV.

The CDR3 region is CAWSVDGNQPQHF. In DNA, the CDR3 is TGTGCCTGGAGTGTTGACGGGAATCAGCCCCAGCATTTT. The chain joins TRBV30 to TRBJ1-5; unclear D gene. The CDR3 runs 13 residues. CDR1 and CDR2 (germline): GTSNPN, SVGIG (reference sequence). Trimming stripped 0 bases from V and 4 bases from J, with 7 bases between.

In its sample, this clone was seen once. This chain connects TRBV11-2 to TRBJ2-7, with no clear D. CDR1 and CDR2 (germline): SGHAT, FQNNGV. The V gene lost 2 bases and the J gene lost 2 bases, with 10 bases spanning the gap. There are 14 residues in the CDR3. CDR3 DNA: TGTGCCAGCAGCTTATACGCGTACGCCTACGAGCAGTACGTC. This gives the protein CASSLYAYAYEQYV.

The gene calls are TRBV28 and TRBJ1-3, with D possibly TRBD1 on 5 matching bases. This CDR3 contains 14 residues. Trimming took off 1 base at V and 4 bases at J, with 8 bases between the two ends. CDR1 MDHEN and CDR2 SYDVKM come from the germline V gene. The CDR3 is CASSLSGFGNTIYF. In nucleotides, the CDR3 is TGTGCCAGCAGTTTATCAGGGTTCGGAAACACCATATATTTT.

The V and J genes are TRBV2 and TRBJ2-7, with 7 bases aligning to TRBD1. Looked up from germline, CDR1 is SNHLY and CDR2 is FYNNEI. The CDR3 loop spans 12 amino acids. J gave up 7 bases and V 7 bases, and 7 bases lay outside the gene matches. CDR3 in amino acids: CASTRGPAEQYF. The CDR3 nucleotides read TGTGCCAGCACGAGGGGGCCCGCGGAGCAGTACTTC.

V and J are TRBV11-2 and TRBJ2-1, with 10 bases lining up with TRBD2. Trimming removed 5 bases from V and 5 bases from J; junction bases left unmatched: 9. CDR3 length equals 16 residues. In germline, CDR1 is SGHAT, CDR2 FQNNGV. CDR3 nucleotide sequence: TGTGCCAGCAGCAACCGAGGACTAGCGGACGACAATGAGCAGTTCTTC. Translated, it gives CASSNRGLADDNEQFF.